This T cell receptor (beta chain) was identified in a study of human T cells and chemical hapten exposure. Study summary: Patch tests applied 0.01% DPC to the upper back, read at 6 days.

As regards this clonotype: This clone may be a read error of a much larger clone one base away.

Noted time point: pre-sensitization, week 0. Treatment specified: therapeutic diphenylcyclopropenone sensitization with weekly scalp DPC. Germline CDR1 is KGHSH and CDR2 is LQKENI. The CDR3 has 16 amino acids. The ends lost 2 bases at V and 7 bases at J; junction bases unmatched: 13. One entry per CDR3 protein, called by TCRdb with MiXCR from the RACE reads. The data hold some 330,000 distinct CDR3 sequences, with 4.5% to 7% observed a single time. The chain uses TRBV18 and TRBJ1-2; TRBD1 matches at 7 bases. Sample: whole blood, taken in connection with sensitization to the hapten diphenylcyclopropenone (DPC). The receptor was isolated from a woman aged 18-35 years with alopecia areata. Some clones in this sample may be carry-over from other donors' samples. CDR3 sequence: CASSPSEIGGAGGYTF. The CDR3 DNA reads as TGTGCCAGCTCACCATCTGAGATAGGGGGCGCCGGTGGCTACACCTTC.